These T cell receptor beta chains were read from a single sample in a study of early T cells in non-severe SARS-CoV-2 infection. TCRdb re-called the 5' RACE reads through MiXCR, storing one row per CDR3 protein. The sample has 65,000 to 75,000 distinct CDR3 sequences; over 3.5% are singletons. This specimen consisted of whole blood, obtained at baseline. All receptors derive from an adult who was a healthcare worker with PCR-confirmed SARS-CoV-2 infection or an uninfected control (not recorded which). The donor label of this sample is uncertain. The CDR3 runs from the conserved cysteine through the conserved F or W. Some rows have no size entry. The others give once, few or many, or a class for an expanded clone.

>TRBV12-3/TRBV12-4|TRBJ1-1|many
CASSVRLNTEAFF
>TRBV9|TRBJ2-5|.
CASSQRQGRETQYF
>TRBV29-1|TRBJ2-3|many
CSVEGPGQVTPDTQYF
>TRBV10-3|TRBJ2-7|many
CAISENTYEQYF
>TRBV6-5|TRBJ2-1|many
CASSYSLAGAHLSSYNEQFF
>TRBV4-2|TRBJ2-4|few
CASSPPGLAGNIQYF
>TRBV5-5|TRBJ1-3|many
CASSPGRSSGNTIYF
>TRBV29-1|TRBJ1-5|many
CSVAAGTGLNQPQHF
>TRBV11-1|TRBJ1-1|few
CASSFGDATTTEAFF
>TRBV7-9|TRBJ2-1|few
CASSSSGGANEQFF
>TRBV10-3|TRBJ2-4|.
CATSEGDIQYF
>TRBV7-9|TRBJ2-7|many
CASSLGTYEQYF
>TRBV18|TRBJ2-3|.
CASSTRLGGTDTQYF
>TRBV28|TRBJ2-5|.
CASSPNGQGNRETQYF
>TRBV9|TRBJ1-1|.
CASSVADRATEAFF
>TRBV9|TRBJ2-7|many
CASSSHRGSSYEQYF
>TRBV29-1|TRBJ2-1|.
CSVRQGARNEQFF
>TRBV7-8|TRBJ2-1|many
CASSLGLAGGPYNEQFF
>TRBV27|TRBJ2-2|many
CASSLRGLTGELFF
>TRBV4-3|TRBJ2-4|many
CASSQEGGGNIQYF
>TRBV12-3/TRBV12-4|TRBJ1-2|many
CASSLEGANGYTF
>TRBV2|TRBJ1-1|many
CASRKGLQTEAFF
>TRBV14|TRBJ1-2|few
CASSQSRESRRPYGYTF
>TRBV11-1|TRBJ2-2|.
CASSFLAGGAYGELFF
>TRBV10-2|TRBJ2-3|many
CASLDRGRNTQYF
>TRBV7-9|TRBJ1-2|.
CASSWEGGYGYTF
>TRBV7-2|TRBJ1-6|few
CASSLETFSYNSPLHF
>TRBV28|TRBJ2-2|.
CASSNGLAGDYGELFF
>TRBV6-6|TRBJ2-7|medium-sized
CASSPGTGVYEQYF
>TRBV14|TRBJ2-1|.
CASSQGLLTYNEQFF
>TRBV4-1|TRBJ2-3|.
CASSQDATGAGDTQYF
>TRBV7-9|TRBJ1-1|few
CASSFRGLGGTEAFF
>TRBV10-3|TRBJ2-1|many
CAIRGAQNEQFF
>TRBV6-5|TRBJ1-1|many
CASSYSTGTGEAFF
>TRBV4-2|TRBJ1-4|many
CASSREPTGEKLFF
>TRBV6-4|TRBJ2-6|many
CASSVGGAGSGANVLTF
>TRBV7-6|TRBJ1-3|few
CASSLGRQGPKRNTIYF
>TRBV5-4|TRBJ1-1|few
CASRISTNSEAFF
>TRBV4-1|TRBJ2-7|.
CASSQGTGGLWEQYF
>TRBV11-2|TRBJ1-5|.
CASSSSSNQPQHF
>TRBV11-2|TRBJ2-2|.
CASSGQREAGELFF
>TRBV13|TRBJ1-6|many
CASSLVHPGDSPLHF
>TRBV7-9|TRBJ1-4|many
CASSFSRQSNEKLFF
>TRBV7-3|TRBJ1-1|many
CASSLNGGGTEAFF
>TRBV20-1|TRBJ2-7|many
CSAYTGQSSYEQYF
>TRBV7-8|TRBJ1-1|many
CASSDLILGNTEAFF
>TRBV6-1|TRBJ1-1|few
CASRLQTGGRTEAFF
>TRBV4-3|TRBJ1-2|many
CASSRETAVGKYGYTF
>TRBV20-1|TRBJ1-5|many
CSAGTSWTRNNQPQHF
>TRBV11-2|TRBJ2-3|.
CASSLVGGSTDTQYF
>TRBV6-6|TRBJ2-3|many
CASRRTGGTDTQYF
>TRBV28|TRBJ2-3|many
CASKKLQGTTDTQYF
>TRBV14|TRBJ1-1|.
CASSPTRTPNTEAFF
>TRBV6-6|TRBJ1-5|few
CASRPTTVNQPQHF
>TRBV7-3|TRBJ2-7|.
CASSPEAGGSYEQYF
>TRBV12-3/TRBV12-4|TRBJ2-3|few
CASSLAGTGVTDTQYF
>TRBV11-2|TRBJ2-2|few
CASSLRQGMNTGELFF
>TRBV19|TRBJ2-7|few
CASSTGQVPYEQYF
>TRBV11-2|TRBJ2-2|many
CASSWSWELFF
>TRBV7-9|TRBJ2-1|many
CASSDPWEGLAGSLYNEQFF